This T cell receptor beta chain was found in a study of T cell repertoires in cytomegalovirus infection. Study-wide results and caveats: HLA-C-restricted, CMV-specific TCR beta clonotypes were dominant ex vivo.

In the case of this clonotype: Its antigen is still unknown.

Via MiXCR, TCRdb re-called the reads, giving one row per CDR3 protein. This sample carries about 27,000 distinct CDR3 sequences, 15% to 20% of them seen once, and the ten largest clones take approximately 81%. Germline V gene data show CDR1 as SEHNR and CDR2 as FQNEAQ (reference sequence). With 5 bases clipped from V and 6 bases from J, the junction kept 4 bases outside the gene matches. The CDR3 loop spans 13 amino acids. This receptor was identified in a human donor in good health (CMV status not recorded). Some clones in this sample may be carry-over from other donors' samples. Sequenced material: CD8+ T cells from cultured PBMCs, taken from culture after CMV antigen stimulation. The genes are TRBV7-9 and TRBJ1-2; 9 bases match TRBD1. The CDR3 DNA reads as TGTGCCAGCAGCCGGACAGGGGCCCATGGCTACACCTTC. Translating it yields CASSRTGAHGYTF.